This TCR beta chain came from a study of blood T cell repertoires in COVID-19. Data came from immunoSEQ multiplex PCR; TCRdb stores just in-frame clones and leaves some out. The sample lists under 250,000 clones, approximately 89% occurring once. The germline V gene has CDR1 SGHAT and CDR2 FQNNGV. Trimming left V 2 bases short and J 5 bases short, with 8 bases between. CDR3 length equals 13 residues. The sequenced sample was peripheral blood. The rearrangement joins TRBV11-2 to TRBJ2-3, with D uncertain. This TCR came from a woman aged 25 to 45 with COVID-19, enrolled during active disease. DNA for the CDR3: TGTGCCAGCAGCTTACTAGTTAGAGATACGCAGTATTTT. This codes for CASSLLVRDTQYF.